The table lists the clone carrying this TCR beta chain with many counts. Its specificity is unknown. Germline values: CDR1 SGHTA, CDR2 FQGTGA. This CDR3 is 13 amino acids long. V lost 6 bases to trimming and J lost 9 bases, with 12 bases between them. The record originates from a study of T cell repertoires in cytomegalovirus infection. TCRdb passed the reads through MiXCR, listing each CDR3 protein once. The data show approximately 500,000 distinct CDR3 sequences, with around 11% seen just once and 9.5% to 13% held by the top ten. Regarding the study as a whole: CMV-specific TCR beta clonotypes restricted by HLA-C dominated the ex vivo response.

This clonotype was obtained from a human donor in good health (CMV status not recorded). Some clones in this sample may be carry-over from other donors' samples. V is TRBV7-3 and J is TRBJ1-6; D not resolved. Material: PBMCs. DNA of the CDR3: TGTGCCAGCAGTGTTTTACGGGGTTCACCCCTCCACTTT. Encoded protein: CASSVLRGSPLHF.